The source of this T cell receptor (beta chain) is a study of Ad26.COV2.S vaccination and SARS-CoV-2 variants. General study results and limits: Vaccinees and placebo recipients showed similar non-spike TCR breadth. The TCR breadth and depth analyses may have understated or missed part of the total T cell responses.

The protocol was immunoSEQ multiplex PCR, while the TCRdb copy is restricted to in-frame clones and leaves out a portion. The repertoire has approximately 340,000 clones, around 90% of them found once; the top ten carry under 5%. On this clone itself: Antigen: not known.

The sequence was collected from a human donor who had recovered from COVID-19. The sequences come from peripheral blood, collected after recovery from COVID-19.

The CDR3 loop reads CASSPPGTGANVLTF. CDR3 bases: TGCGCCAGCAGCCCCCCCGGGACTGGGGCCAACGTCCTGACTTTC. The rearrangement joins TRBV5-1 to TRBJ2-6; tentative D call: TRBD2 (5 bases). In germline, CDR1 is SGHRS, CDR2 YFSETQ. Trimming took off 4 bases at V and 2 bases at J, with 10 bases between the two ends. The CDR3 extends over 15 amino acids.